This TCR beta chain was captured in a study of cytomegalovirus exposure and HLA in healthy donors. PCR primers comprised 60 Vbeta and 13 Jbeta primers. Assay used: immunoSEQ multiplex PCR; TCRdb lists only in-frame clones, some missing. The sample data list some 52,000 clones. CDR3 length equals 14 residues. Germline loops: CDR1 SSHAT, CDR2 FNYEAQ (reference sequence). Concerning this clone itself: One junction end disagrees with the germline gene, perhaps due to a read error.

The chain links TRBV7-7 to TRBJ2-3; a weak D match, TRBD2 (6 bases). This clonotype originated in an older woman in good health and CMV-seropositive. Source material: PBMCs. The CDR3 reads CASSLGGDPDTQYF. CDR3 bases: TGTGCTAGCAGCTTGGGCGGGGACCCGGATACGCAGTATTTT.